A single sample gave rise to the 30 T cell receptor beta chains below, sequenced in a study of blood T cell repertoires in COVID-19. Produced via immunoSEQ multiplex PCR; TCRdb's table is partial and in-frame only. The profile covers more than 25,000 clones, with around 90% appearing a single time and 3.5% to 4.5% taken by the ten largest. Sequencing was done on a sample of peripheral blood. The receptors originated from a human donor in a cohort sampled during active COVID-19.

This chain connects TRBV7-9 to TRBJ1-5; 8 nucleotides line up with TRBD1. Looked up from germline, CDR1 is SEHNR and CDR2 is FQNEAQ (reference sequence). Unmatched junction bases numbered 4, after V lost 5 bases and J lost 7 bases. This CDR3 region has 13 residues. This chain's CDR3 is CASSHGQGQPQHF. CDR3 sequence (DNA): TGTGCCAGCAGCCACGGACAGGGCCAGCCCCAGCATTTT.

This CDR3 is CASLTDGLNTEAFF. The DNA of the CDR3 is TGTGCCAGCCTAACAGACGGATTGAACACTGAAGCTTTCTTT. The chain recombines TRBV2 with TRBJ1-1, with D unclear. The CDR3 loop spans 14 amino acids. Germline CDR1 is SNHLY and CDR2 is FYNNEI. The germline V and J ends were trimmed by 8 bases and 0 bases, with 13 bases remaining between them.

This chain links TRBV28 with TRBJ2-2; maybe TRBD2 (6 bases). The CDR3 sequence is 13 residues long. Per the germline V gene, CDR1 is MDHEN and CDR2 is SYDVKM. V was cut by 5 bases and J by 6 bases, with 10 bases left in between. CDR3 DNA sequence: TGTGCCAGCAGTCGCTGGGGGGCCGGGGAGCTGTTTTTT. It specifies CASSRWGAGELFF.

The chain couples TRBV6-5 to TRBJ2-7; D uncertain. V lost 7 bases and J lost 0, with 16 bases in between. This CDR3 is built from 15 residues. Germline V lookup: CDR1 MNHEY, CDR2 SVGAGI. The CDR3 sequence is CASMRFPVGSYEQYF. CDR3 DNA: TGTGCCAGCATGAGGTTTCCAGTGGGCTCCTACGAGCAGTACTTC.

In its sample, this clone was seen once. J is TRBJ2-3 and V is TRBV19; TRBD1 aligns across 9 bases. V lost 3 bases to trimming and J lost 2 bases; unmatched junction nucleotides: 12. This CDR3 spans 18 amino acids. The V gene's germline CDR1 is LNHDA and CDR2 SQIVND (reference sequence). The CDR3 is CASSMQDRGVLYTDTQYF. The CDR3 DNA reads as TGTGCCAGTAGTATGCAGGACAGGGGAGTTCTGTACACAGATACGCAGTATTTT.

This clone was seen a handful of times. The chain has TRBV5-8 and TRBJ1-2, with 8 bases identical to TRBD1. The CDR3 length is 16 residues. CDR1 SGHTS and CDR2 YDEGEE come from the germline V gene. V gave up 2 bases and J gave up 4 bases; unmatched junction bases: 10. CDR3: CASSFRDRTPLYGYTF. The CDR3 DNA is TGTGCCAGCAGCTTTAGGGACAGGACTCCCCTCTATGGCTACACCTTC. Looking up the rest from reference TRBV5-8 and TRBJ1-2 gives the full variable domain: EAGVTQSPTHLIKTRGQQATLRCSPISGHTSVYWYQQALGLGLQFLLWYDEGEERNRGNFPPRFSGRQFPNYSSELNVNALELEDSALYLCASSFRDRTPLYGYTFGSGTRLTVV.

The chain couples TRBV9 to TRBJ1-2, with D perhaps TRBD1 (5 bases). In germline, CDR1 is SGDLS, CDR2 YYNGEE. The length of the CDR3 is 14 residues. Trimming cost V 4 bases and J 0 bases, with 10 bases left between them. CDR3 protein: CASSPPGANYGYTF. Here the CDR3 DNA reads TGTGCCAGCAGCCCTCCGGGGGCTAACTATGGCTACACCTTC.

This sequence joins TRBV18 and TRBJ2-7; maybe TRBD1 (5 bases). Germline V gene data show CDR1 as KGHSH and CDR2 as LQKENI. The CDR3 has 14 amino acids. With 3 bases removed from V and 5 bases from J, the gap between germline ends came to 14 bases. CDR3 DNA sequence: TGTGCCAGCTCACCGGGCCAGGGTCCCCACGAGCAGTACTTC. It yields the protein CASSPGQGPHEQYF. The full variable domain, in which reference TRBV18 and TRBJ2-7 provide the parts outside the CDR3, is NAGVMQNPRHLVRRRGQEARLRCSPMKGHSHVYWYRQLPEEGLKFMVYLQKENIIDESGMPKERFSAEFPKEGPSILRIQQVVRGDSAAYFCASSPGQGPHEQYFGPGTRLTVT.

The rearrangement joins TRBV28 to TRBJ1-2; D uncertain. The CDR3 extends over 12 amino acids. The V gene lost 7 bases and the J gene lost 3 bases, with 9 bases spanning the gap. CDR1 is MDHEN and CDR2 is SYDVKM in the germline V gene. The chain's CDR3 is CASTSPYYGYTF. The CDR3 DNA reads TGTGCCAGCACGAGTCCGTACTATGGCTACACCTTC.

The chain couples TRBV6-4 to TRBJ2-1; TRBD2 matches 11 bases. The germline V gene has CDR1 MRHNA and CDR2 SNTAGT. This CDR3 contains 18 residues. Trimming cost V 1 base and J 9 bases; bases outside gene matches: 14. Here the CDR3 reads CASSDLRLAGGRSSEQFF. The CDR3 bases are TGTGCCAGCAGTGACTTAAGGCTAGCGGGGGGCCGGAGTAGTGAGCAGTTCTTC.

This sequence joins TRBV3-1 (or the pseudogene TRBV3-2) and TRBJ1-2; no clear D. CDR3 length equals 13 residues. The V gene's germline CDR1 is LGHDT and CDR2 YNNKEL (reference sequence). The V gene lost 0 bases and the J gene lost 7 bases, with 9 bases spanning the gap. CDR3 loop: CASSQEIGVGYTF. The CDR3, as DNA: TGTGCCAGCAGCCAAGAGATCGGGGTTGGCTACACCTTC.

The table lists this clone with a few counts. The rearrangement links TRBV6-2 or TRBV6-3 to TRBJ1-5; 7 bases match TRBD1. Trimming cost V 5 bases and J 4 bases; bases outside gene matches: 14. The CDR3 has 17 residues. CDR1 is MNHEY and CDR2 is SVGEGT in the germline V gene. CDR3: CASSPLQRQGKNQPQHF. As DNA, the CDR3 is TGTGCCAGCAGTCCCCTCCAGCGACAGGGAAAGAATCAGCCCCAGCATTTT.

The count of this clone is one. V is TRBV7-2 and J is TRBJ1-2; D is ambiguous. Trimming shortened V by 1 base and J by 7 bases, and 10 bases separated the two germline ends. Germline lookup yields CDR1 SGHTA and CDR2 FQGNSA. CDR3 size: 13 residues. The CDR3: CASSLGELIGYTF. For the CDR3, the DNA is TGTGCCAGCAGCTTAGGAGAGTTGATTGGCTACACCTTC.

This clone has only one observation. The V and J genes are TRBV7-9 and TRBJ2-1, with D maybe TRBD2 (6 bases). From germline, CDR1 is SEHNR and CDR2 FQNEAQ (reference sequence). V was cut by 10 bases and J by 0 bases, with 16 bases left in between. The CDR3 length is 15 residues. The CDR3 DNA follows: TGTGCCACCCACGATGTGGGGGGCTCCTACAATGAGCAGTTCTTC. Residues: CATHDVGGSYNEQFF. The full variable domain, rest sourced from reference TRBV7-9 and TRBJ2-1, is DTGVSQNPRHKITKRGQNVTFRCDPISEHNRLYWYRQTLGQGPEFLTYFQNEAQLEKSRLLSDRFSAERPKGSFSTLEIQRTEQGDSAMYLCATHDVGGSYNEQFFGPGTRLTVL.

The rearrangement uses TRBV6-5 and TRBJ2-2, with 7 bases aligning to TRBD1. Germline values: CDR1 MNHEY, CDR2 SVGAGI. V trimming: 6 bases; J trimming: 5 bases; junction bases outside the gene matches: 9. The length of the CDR3 is 15 residues. CDR3 coding DNA: TGTGCCAGCAGGAGGAGACAGGGTGGGACCGGGGAGCTGTTTTTT. Its translation: CASRRRQGGTGELFF.

The V call is TRBV15, the J call TRBJ2-1; 8 bases line up with TRBD2. Germline values: CDR1 LNHNV, CDR2 YYDKDF (reference sequence). The CDR3 consists of 15 residues. V shed 5 bases, J shed 5 bases, and the junction held 8 bases outside the gene matches. The CDR3 bases are TGTGCCACCAGCGGTCCGGGGGGGCGCGACAATGAGCAGTTCTTC. Translation: CATSGPGGRDNEQFF.

Details on this clone: Mismatch with germline at one junction end may stem from a read error. The same CDR3 can be traced to other DNA sequences in this sample. The chain recombines TRBV30 with TRBJ2-5, with TRBD2 matching 7 bases. Germline CDR1 is GTSNPN and CDR2 is SVGIG (reference sequence). The CDR3 runs 13 residues. In DNA, the CDR3 is TGCGCCTGGAGTGTACAAGCGGGGGAGACCCAGTACTTC. Protein product: CAWSVQAGETQYF.

V and J are TRBV4-3 and TRBJ2-3; 14 positions agree with TRBD2. Germline V gives CDR1 LGHNA, CDR2 YSLEER. This CDR3 comprises 20 residues. Trimming at V came to 3 bases and at J to 0 bases, leaving 11 bases not matched to a gene. The CDR3 region is CASSQYRGTSGGSSTDTQYF. DNA of the CDR3: TGCGCCAGCAGCCAGTACCGCGGGACTAGCGGGGGATCAAGCACAGATACGCAGTATTTT.

The chain joins TRBV28 to TRBJ1-3, with D unresolved. V lost 2 bases, J lost 0 bases, and 14 bases lay in between. The CDR3 runs to 17 residues. The germline V gene encodes CDR1 MDHEN and CDR2 SYDVKM. CDR3 sequence reads: CASSLITATYSGNTIYF. CDR3 nucleotides: TGTGCCAGCAGTTTAATTACTGCGACTTACTCTGGAAACACCATATATTTT.

This chain joins TRBV7-6 and TRBJ2-3; D is unresolved. From germline, CDR1 is SGHVS and CDR2 FNYEAQ. Trimming cost V 1 base and J 2 bases, with 10 bases left between them. The CDR3 extends over 15 amino acids. The CDR3 sequence is CASSLDAWATDTQYF. CDR3 in DNA: TGTGCCAGCAGCTTAGATGCCTGGGCCACAGATACGCAGTATTTT. Filled out from reference TRBV7-6 and TRBJ2-3, the complete variable domain reads GAGVSQSPRYKVTKRGQDVALRCDPISGHVSLYWYRQALGQGPEFLTYFNYEAQQDKSGLPNDRFSAERPEGSISTLTIQRTEQRDSAMYRCASSLDAWATDTQYFGPGTRLTVL.

The chain combines TRBV7-3 with TRBJ2-3; 10 nucleotides match TRBD1. From germline, CDR1 is SGHTA and CDR2 FQGTGA. The CDR3 has 15 amino acids. After removal of 5 bases from V and 5 bases from J, the junction contained 7 bases not matched to a gene. CDR3 DNA sequence: TGTGCCAGCAGCCCGACAGGGGGCATGGGAGATACGCAGTATTTT. This sequence encodes CASSPTGGMGDTQYF. Combining the CDR3 with reference TRBV7-3 and TRBJ2-3 gives the whole variable domain GAGVSQTPSNKVTEKGKYVELRCDPISGHTALYWYRQSLGQGPEFLIYFQGTGAADDSGLPNDRFFAVRPEGSVSTLKIQRTERGDSAVYLCASSPTGGMGDTQYFGPGTRLTVL.

The chain recombines TRBV3-1 (or the pseudogene TRBV3-2) with TRBJ1-6; a weak D match, TRBD1 (5 bases). Per germline, CDR1 LGHDT and CDR2 YNNKEL (reference sequence). The CDR3 is made up of 16 amino acids. The V end lost 1 base, the J end lost 9 bases, and 16 bases lay between the germline ends. The chain's CDR3 is CASSQGVARAASPLHF. The DNA for the CDR3 is TGTGCCAGCAGCCAAGGAGTGGCCAGGGCGGCTTCACCCCTCCACTTT.

A few counts support this clone. V and J are TRBV7-6 and TRBJ1-5; TRBD1 might be the D (6 bases). CDR3 length equals 14 residues. V was trimmed by 5 bases and J by 4 bases, leaving 12 bases between them. CDR1 and CDR2 from the germline V gene are SGHVS and FNYEAQ. The CDR3 nucleotides are TGTGCCAGCAGCCCACAGGGCGGGAATCAGCCCCAGCATTTT. This codes for CASSPQGGNQPQHF.

Notes on this clone: Other DNA sequences from this sample encode an identical CDR3 as well. The chain employs TRBV12-3 or TRBV12-4 and TRBJ2-7, with D perhaps TRBD2 (6 bases). The V end lost 5 bases, the J end lost 1 base, and 9 bases lay between the germline ends. The CDR3 runs 13 residues. The CDR3 is CASSPGGSYEQYF. CDR3 DNA: TGTGCCAGCAGTCCCGGAGGGTCCTACGAGCAGTACTTC.

The chain combines TRBV5-1 with TRBJ1-4, with no clear D. V was shortened by 2 bases and J by 0 bases, with 11 bases between the two germline ends. This CDR3 is built from 16 residues. Looked up from germline, CDR1 is SGHRS and CDR2 is YFSETQ. The CDR3 sequence: CASSFYGYATNEKLFF. CDR3 nucleotides: TGCGCCAGCAGCTTTTACGGTTATGCAACTAATGAAAAACTGTTTTTT.

In the case of this clone: Other DNA sequences in this specimen translate into the identical CDR3. V and J are TRBV4-1 and TRBJ2-7; 11 bases fit TRBD1. The ends lost 3 bases at V and 3 bases at J; junction bases unmatched: 4. The CDR3 is 15 residues long. Germline V gene lookup returns CDR1 MGHRA and CDR2 YSYEKL. CDR3 in amino acids: CASSQGQGEGYEQYF. CDR3 coding DNA: TGCGCCAGCAGCCAGGGACAGGGGGAAGGCTACGAGCAGTACTTC.

The chain links TRBV5-5 to TRBJ2-1, with D perhaps matching TRBD1 (6 bases). The CDR3 extends over 13 amino acids. V lost 5 bases to trimming and J lost 4 bases, with 10 bases between them. Germline V lookup: CDR1 SGHKS, CDR2 YYEKEE (reference sequence). This CDR3 is CASSSDRYNEQFF. The CDR3 DNA follows: TGTGCCAGCAGTTCGGACAGATACAATGAGCAGTTCTTC. The whole variable domain, filled in from reference TRBV5-5 and TRBJ2-1, reads DAGVTQSPTHLIKTRGQQVTLRCSPISGHKSVSWYQQVLGQGPQFIFQYYEKEERGRGNFPDRFSARQFPNYSSELNVNALLLGDSALYLCASSSDRYNEQFFGPGTRLTVL.

This sequence joins TRBV6-6 and TRBJ2-5; possible D gene TRBD1, 6 bases. V gave up 5 bases and J gave up 5 bases, with 12 bases separating them. CDR1 and CDR2 from the germline V gene are MNHNY and SVGAGI (reference sequence). The CDR3 runs to 13 residues. The CDR3 region is CASSPDQGETQYF. CDR3 DNA sequence: TGTGCCAGCAGTCCAGATCAGGGGGAGACCCAGTACTTC.

This chain connects TRBV27 to TRBJ2-1; 7 nucleotides align to TRBD1. Germline CDR1 and CDR2: MNHEY and SMNVEV (reference sequence). Trimming cost V 3 bases and J 3 bases; bases outside gene matches: 8. The CDR3 is made up of 16 amino acids. The CDR3 loop is CASSFLAGTDYNEQFF. Written as DNA, the CDR3 is TGTGCCAGCAGTTTTTTGGCCGGGACAGACTACAATGAGCAGTTCTTC.

In its sample, this clone was seen once. V usage is TRBV19 and J usage is TRBJ1-5; no firm D call. In germline, CDR1 is LNHDA, CDR2 SQIVND (reference sequence). With 3 bases removed from V and 3 bases from J, the gap between germline ends came to 15 bases. This CDR3 is built from 16 residues. The CDR3 loop is CASSISPVEPNQPQHF. CDR3 coding DNA: TGTGCCAGTAGTATCTCCCCCGTTGAGCCCAATCAGCCCCAGCATTTT.